Described below is a single TCR beta chain sequence and its context. This CDR3 contains 15 residues. Germline-derived CDR1 and CDR2 are SGDLS and YYNGEE. V was pared by 0 bases and J by 7 bases, with 14 bases between. The sample is drawn from a study of T cell changes during pregnancy in multiple sclerosis. The repertoire was sequenced with immunoSEQ multiplex PCR; TCRdb's copy has only in-frame clones and lacks some. This table holds around 80,000 clones, about 91% found once. The chain uses TRBV9 and TRBJ2-1; no clear D. Sequenced here: peripheral blood, sampled before pregnancy. This receptor was obtained from a female donor with multiple sclerosis, enrolled in a pregnancy study. In DNA form, the CDR3 reads TGTGCCAGCAGCGTAGAAGCTTCCCCTCTAAATGAGCAGTTCTTC. Encoded protein: CASSVEASPLNEQFF.